This T cell receptor (beta chain) was recovered during a study of neurological immune-mediated disorders. A single run covered 15-18 subjects with over 170 million TCR-beta sequences. One entry per CDR3 protein results from TCRdb running MiXCR on the 5' RACE reads. The sample yields about 21,000 distinct CDR3 sequences, around 14% seen once. This clonotype was recorded many times. V lost 0 bases to trimming and J lost 12 bases; unmatched junction nucleotides: 8. The CDR3 has 16 residues. CDR1 is LNHNV and CDR2 is YYDKDF in the germline V gene (reference sequence). This chain links TRBV15 with TRBJ2-1; TRBD2 matches 13 bases. Source material: PBMCs. This TCR came from a female donor with HTLV-1-associated myelopathy (HAM/TSP). The CDR3 sequence is CATSRDLLAGGGVQFF. The CDR3 DNA sequence: TGTGCCACCAGCAGAGATCTACTAGCGGGAGGGGGGGTGCAGTTCTTC.